This is a list of T cell receptor beta chains from one sample in a study of blood T cell repertoires in COVID-19. TCRdb's copy holds only in-frame clones and misses some; the assay was immunoSEQ multiplex PCR. The repertoire holds roughly 180,000 clones, with around 85% as singletons. The sequencing sample was made of peripheral blood. Every receptor here comes from a man in his fifties or sixties who had recovered from COVID-19. The CDR3 runs from the conserved cysteine through the conserved F or W.

CDR3aa | v_gene
CASSPTGSGANVLTF | TRBV18
CASSQPPGTGKADTQYF | TRBV14
CASSYSPQGAKYF | TRBV6-5
CASSQGGRGDLGETQYF | TRBV4-3
CAWKNTGSAFSDEQYF | TRBV30
CASSWTSGYQETQYF | TRBV28
CASSPEAGGRNEQFF | TRBV18
CASSPGQTNTEAFF | TRBV5-4
CASSYSKSYARGGYETQYF | TRBV6-2/TRBV6-3
CASTLGQGNYGYTF | TRBV19
CASSENSPNEKLFF | TRBV25-1
CASKRALGEKLFF | TRBV2
CATGTVGGTEAFF | TRBV10-3
CASSLGAGGSYEQYF | TRBV7-2
CASSISGDTEAFF | TRBV19
CASSQEMGLGRETQYF | TRBV14
CASSLTFNRGQEAFF | TRBV27
CASSITPEGDYGYTF | TRBV7-9
CASSPPDSSYEQYF | TRBV11-1
CASSEGGGGAETQYF | TRBV2
CASSMAAGAQYGYTF | TRBV19
CASSYREGEQFF | TRBV12-3/TRBV12-4
CASSESGQGSYEQYF | TRBV25-1
CASSAGQGLSEQYF | TRBV11-3
CASSQAPGGGDEQYF | TRBV4-2
CASSLRDAGGGYTF | TRBV5-6
CASGAGPTGELFF | TRBV5-1
CASSQGLAYEQYF | TRBV14
CASSQAGTGQAFF | TRBV3-1/TRBV3-2
CASSPQGVGGETQYF | TRBV5-6
CSAPGELGGETQYF | TRBV29-1
CASSQQGKVTEAFF | TRBV4-1
CASSETREAEAFF | TRBV2
CASSDRDSNQPQHF | TRBV2
CAISSSEGTETQYF | TRBV10-3
CASSLGGADTDTQYF | TRBV7-2
CASSPGQGGRYGYTF | TRBV5-4
CASSFPGGSTDTQYF | TRBV5-7
CASSLTGYQQFF | TRBV5-1
CASRAMGLAGGTGELFF | TRBV19
CASSLAQGFRSPLHF | TRBV13
CASSVDRGNSPLHF | TRBV6-4
CASSLNRGSGSPLHF | TRBV7-2
CASTTSAPTQETQYF | TRBV5-1
CASSLRGRAYSGNTIYF | TRBV5-6
CAWSVLWGTYGNTIYF | TRBV30
CASSPITGGTTEAFF | TRBV27
CATSGGASNQPQHF | TRBV15
CASSSSTELLKNSYEQYF | TRBV5-6
CSVETGGGQPQHF | TRBV29-1
CAWLQGPGNTIYF | TRBV30
CASKENGGTNEQFF | TRBV2
CSVAYTGELFF | TRBV29-1